One sample yielded the 29 T cell receptor beta chains listed below, sequenced in a study of cytomegalovirus exposure and HLA in healthy donors (dated by TCRdb to 2016 to 2017). The method was the immunoSEQ multiplex PCR assay. A mixture of 60 forward primers for TCR Vbeta segments and 13 reverse primers for TCR Jbeta segments was used in the multiplex PCR. TCRdb limited this immuneACCESS table to in-frame rearrangements with V and J called. A share of clones is missing; checked studies link under half to unresolved V genes, and the rest is unexplained. The sample has around 93,000 clones on record, approximately 68% of them singletons. The ten largest clones add up to under 6% of the sample. Sequenced sample: PBMCs. The receptors here all came from a boy under 18 in good health and CMV-seropositive.

This clone was observed once. The V gene is TRBV5-1, the J gene TRBJ2-5, with TRBD1 matching over 8 bases. The germline V gene encodes CDR1 SGHRS and CDR2 YFSETQ. With 4 bases clipped from V and 5 bases from J, the junction kept 7 bases outside the gene matches. The CDR3 spans 14 residues. The CDR3 protein is CASSTRTGFETQYF. For the CDR3, the DNA is TGCGCCAGCAGCACGAGGACAGGGTTTGAGACCCAGTACTTC.

The chain has TRBV6-5 and TRBJ1-1; a weak D match, TRBD1 (6 bases). CDR1 and CDR2 from the germline V gene are MNHEY and SVGAGI. V shed 8 bases and J shed 10 bases, with 20 bases lying between them. The length of the CDR3 is 13 residues. The CDR3 is CASHKEGQGIAFF. Here the CDR3 DNA reads TGTGCCAGCCATAAAGAGGGACAAGGGATAGCTTTCTTT.

This clone was seen only a few times. V and J are TRBV6-9 and TRBJ2-2; 8 bases map to TRBD1. The CDR3 has 14 residues. V lost 4 bases and J lost 5; bases outside the gene matches: 3. Germline V CDR1 and CDR2: MNHGY, SVAAGI. DNA of the CDR3: TGTGCCAGCAGTTTGACAGGGGAAACCGGGGAGCTGTTTTTT. The encoded protein is CASSLTGETGELFF.

The chain combines TRBV2 with TRBJ1-5; D may be TRBD1 (5 bases). The CDR3 extends over 16 amino acids. CDR1 is SNHLY, CDR2 FYNNEI, per germline. V lost 0 bases, J lost 5 bases, and 14 bases lay in between. The CDR3 region has the DNA TGTGCCAGCAGTGAAGCCCGGCGGCAGGGATATCAGCCCCAGCATTTT. As protein: CASSEARRQGYQPQHF.

The chain recombines TRBV28 with TRBJ2-2, with 8 bases matching TRBD1. Trimming cost V 2 bases and J 8 bases; bases outside gene matches: 13. This CDR3 comprises 17 residues. Germline assignment: CDR1 MDHEN and CDR2 SYDVKM. The CDR3 DNA follows: TGTGCCAGCAGTTTAGGATCGGGGACAGGTCGTCGAGGGGAGCTGTTTTTT. Amino acid sequence: CASSLGSGTGRRGELFF.

Only a few counts were recorded for this clone. The rearrangement uses TRBV4-2 and TRBJ2-7; 8 bases are a match to TRBD1. Germline values: CDR1 LGHNA, CDR2 YNFKEQ. The CDR3 sequence is 15 residues long. Unmatched junction bases numbered 7, after V lost 3 bases and J lost 3 bases. Here the CDR3 DNA reads TGTGCCAGCAGCCATTATACAGGGGGGAACTACGAGCAGTACTTC. Protein product: CASSHYTGGNYEQYF.

This clone was counted once. The chain is built from TRBV27 and TRBJ1-5; D remains unclear. The length of the CDR3 is 16 residues. Germline values: CDR1 MNHEY, CDR2 SMNVEV (reference sequence). V lost 0 bases and J 4 bases, leaving 13 bases between the germline ends. CDR3 in DNA: TGTGCCAGCAGTTTATCGTTGCTGACTCCGAATCAGCCCCAGCATTTT. Residues: CASSLSLLTPNQPQHF.

The rearrangement uses TRBV25-1 and TRBJ2-3; a weak D match, TRBD2 (5 bases). Trimming took 5 bases from V and 3 from J, leaving 24 bases between them. This CDR3 contains 18 residues. Germline-derived CDR1 and CDR2 are MGHDK and SYGVNS. CDR3 sequence (DNA): TGTGCCAGCAGTCTAGGTCTCGTAGCGACTCACGGTACAGATACGCAGTATTTT. This translates into CASSLGLVATHGTDTQYF.

This clone showed up just a few times. The chain uses TRBV30 and TRBJ1-4, with TRBD1 identical over 7 bases. CDR1 and CDR2 (germline): GTSNPN, SVGIG (reference sequence). With 0 bases clipped from V and 3 bases from J, the junction kept 13 bases outside the gene matches. CDR3 length: 18 amino acids. The CDR3 reads CAWSVLRGPSAPNEKLFF. DNA of the CDR3: TGTGCCTGGAGTGTACTTAGGGGGCCTTCTGCACCTAATGAAAAACTGTTTTTT. Drawing the rest from reference TRBV30 and TRBJ1-4, the complete variable domain is SQTIHQWPATLVQPVGSPLSLECTVEGTSNPNLYWYRQAAGRGLQLLFYSVGIGQISSEVPQNLSASRPQDRQFILSSKKLLLSDSGFYLCAWSVLRGPSAPNEKLFFGSGTQLSVL.

V usage is TRBV5-4 and J usage is TRBJ2-7; 7 bases match TRBD1. There are 14 residues in the CDR3. With V trimmed by 3 bases and J by 0 bases, 3 bases remained unmatched. Looked up from germline, CDR1 is SGHNT and CDR2 is YYREEE (reference sequence). The CDR3 DNA reads TGTGCCAGCAGCTCAAGGGGGCCCTCCTACGAGCAGTACTTC. This encodes CASSSRGPSYEQYF.

V gene TRBV2 combines with J gene TRBJ2-5, with D possibly being TRBD1 (5 bases). Germline assignment: CDR1 SNHLY and CDR2 FYNNEI. The CDR3 totals 13 residues. V shed 7 bases and J shed 5 bases, with 14 bases lying between them. CDR3 sequence: CASKYRFHETQYF. For the CDR3, the DNA is TGTGCCAGCAAGTACAGGTTCCATGAGACCCAGTACTTC.

V is TRBV6-1 and J is TRBJ1-5, with a tentative D call TRBD1 (5 bases). From germline, CDR1 is MNHNS and CDR2 SASEGT. V lost 2 bases, J lost 6 bases, and 14 bases lay in between. This CDR3 region has 15 residues. The CDR3 DNA is TGTGCCAGCAGTGAATCAGGGTTAGGGCCTCAGCCCCAGCATTTT. Translating it yields CASSESGLGPQPQHF.

This clone was seen a few times. The V and J genes are TRBV5-1 and TRBJ2-2; possible D gene TRBD2, 6 bases. The V gene's germline CDR1 is SGHRS and CDR2 YFSETQ. This CDR3 spans 15 amino acids. The germline V and J ends were trimmed by 4 bases and 2 bases, with 12 bases remaining between them. CDR3 loop: CASSGRDSNTGELFF. The DNA of the CDR3 is TGCGCCAGCAGCGGCCGGGACTCTAACACCGGGGAGCTGTTTTTT.

V and J are TRBV30 and TRBJ2-5; TRBD1 aligns across 9 bases. The J call may be wrong; the DNA end is better matched by TRBJ2-7. The CDR3 sequence is 13 residues long. CDR1 is GTSNPN and CDR2 is SVGIG in the germline V gene (reference sequence). CDR3 protein: CAWSRTGAPEQYF. CDR3 nucleotides: TGTGCCTGGAGTCGGACAGGGGCCCCCGAGCAGTACTTC.

This clone was seen just once. The chain couples TRBV5-6 to TRBJ1-5; perhaps TRBD1 as D (5 bases). Germline CDR1 reads SGHDT; CDR2 reads YYEEEE. The CDR3 is made up of 17 amino acids. V lost 2 bases, J lost 1 base, and 16 bases lay in between. The CDR3 region has the DNA TGTGCCAGCAGCTTCGGGGCCCCTGGAGGGAGCAATCAGCCCCAGCATTTT. It yields the protein CASSFGAPGGSNQPQHF. The full variable domain, with the rest looked up from reference TRBV5-6 and TRBJ1-5, is DAGVTQSPTHLIKTRGQQVTLRCSPKSGHDTVSWYQQALGQGPQFIFQYYEEEERQRGNFPDRFSGHQFPNYSSELNVNALLLGDSALYLCASSFGAPGGSNQPQHFGDGTRLSIL.

The chain uses TRBV18 and TRBJ1-2, with 8 bases identical to TRBD1. CDR1 KGHSH and CDR2 LQKENI come from the germline V gene. This CDR3 contains 16 residues. The V segment lost 3 bases and the J segment 7 bases; nucleotides outside the gene matches: 13. CDR3 coding DNA: TGTGCCAGCTCACCGTCCGGGCGGCAGGGGGCTTCTGGCTACACCTTC. Protein product: CASSPSGRQGASGYTF.

Note on this clone: The junction and the germline gene differ at one end; a read error may be behind it. The V call is TRBV6-5, the J call TRBJ2-7; D is ambiguous. There are 11 residues in the CDR3. Germline CDR1 and CDR2: MNHEY and SVGAGI. DNA of the CDR3: TGTGCCAGCAGTTACTCCGACGAGCAGTACTTC. It encodes CASSYSDEQYF.

This chain uses TRBV5-1 with TRBJ2-7; D is unresolved. The germline V gene encodes CDR1 SGHRS and CDR2 YFSETQ. The CDR3 spans 11 residues. The V gene lost 4 bases and the J gene lost 6 bases, with 8 bases spanning the gap. The CDR3 reads CASSVGLEQYF. The CDR3 DNA reads TGCGCCAGCAGCGTTGGCCTCGAGCAGTACTTC.

This clone occurred a few times. The CDR3: CASSFTGGANYGYTF. In DNA, the CDR3 is TGCGCCAGCAGCTTCACAGGGGGCGCGAACTATGGCTACACCTTC. The chain combines TRBV5-1 with TRBJ1-2; 9 nucleotides match TRBD1. V shed 2 bases, J shed 2 bases, and the junction held 4 bases outside the gene matches. The germline CDR1 and CDR2 sequences are SGHRS and YFSETQ. The CDR3 spans 15 residues. Complete variable domain (other parts from reference TRBV5-1 and TRBJ1-2): KAGVTQTPRYLIKTRGQQVTLSCSPISGHRSVSWYQQTPGQGLQFLFEYFSETQRNKGNFPGRFSGRQFSNSRSEMNVSTLELGDSALYLCASSFTGGANYGYTFGSGTRLTVV.

The rearrangement uses TRBV4-3 and TRBJ1-3; perhaps TRBD1 as D (5 bases). CDR1 is LGHNA and CDR2 is YSLEER in the germline V gene. The CDR3 is made up of 16 amino acids. V was cut by 0 bases and J by 2 bases, with 11 bases left in between. CDR3 nucleotides: TGCGCCAGCAGCCAAGATCAAGTAGGGGCTGGAAACACCATATATTTT. Translating gives CASSQDQVGAGNTIYF.

This clone was seen more than once but under ten times. The V call is TRBV4-3, the J call TRBJ1-2, with 7 bases matching TRBD1. The CDR3 length is 15 residues. CDR1 LGHNA and CDR2 YSLEER come from the germline V gene. J lost 3 bases, V lost 0 bases, and 4 bases had no gene match. In DNA, the CDR3 is TGCGCCAGCAGCCAAGACCGACAGGGTTACTATGGCTACACCTTC. Translated, it gives CASSQDRQGYYGYTF.

Here the CDR3 DNA reads TGTGCCAGCAGTGAGAGGGAGAGTTCGTACCCTGAAGCTTTCTTT. This sequence encodes CASSERESSYPEAFF. The rearrangement links TRBV6-1 to TRBJ1-1; D not certain. CDR1 and CDR2 (germline): MNHNS, SASEGT. The V end was cut by 3 bases, the J end by 6 bases, with 17 bases between. The CDR3 covers 15 residues.

V and J are TRBV5-4 and TRBJ2-3; tentative D call: TRBD2 (6 bases). Looked up from germline, CDR1 is SGHNT and CDR2 is YYREEE (reference sequence). V was pared by 4 bases and J by 0 bases, with 18 bases between. This CDR3 region has 17 residues. The CDR3 DNA is TGTGCCAGCAGCCCAATCGGGAGACAAGGGAGCACAGATACGCAGTATTTT. It specifies CASSPIGRQGSTDTQYF.

In its sample, this clone was seen a few times. This chain joins TRBV7-2 and TRBJ1-2, with 11 bases aligning to TRBD1. Losses at the gene ends were 5 bases for V and 4 bases for J; bases not matched to a gene: 6. Germline loops: CDR1 SGHTA, CDR2 FQGNSA. The CDR3 runs 15 residues. CDR3 loop: CASSPRTGGFYGYTF. The CDR3 DNA follows: TGTGCCAGCAGCCCCCGGACAGGGGGCTTCTATGGCTACACCTTC.

The CDR3 sequence: CSVAGSGRNTEAFF. CDR3 nucleotide sequence: TGCAGCGTTGCAGGGTCAGGCAGGAACACTGAAGCTTTCTTT. V usage is TRBV29-1 and J usage is TRBJ1-1; tentatively, D is TRBD1 (5 bases). V dropped 4 bases and J dropped 1 base, with 13 bases sitting between them. Germline V lookup: CDR1 SQVTM, CDR2 ANQGSEA. This CDR3 comprises 14 residues.

The genes are TRBV7-9 and TRBJ2-1; TRBD2 might be the D (5 bases). Germline loops: CDR1 SEHNR, CDR2 FQNEAQ (reference sequence). V shed 0 bases and J shed 15 bases, with 15 bases lying between them. The CDR3 contains 13 residues. CDR3 region: CASSLASASGGFF. Here the CDR3 DNA reads TGTGCCAGCAGCTTAGCCTCGGCCTCCGGAGGGTTCTTC.

J is TRBJ2-5 and V is TRBV5-4, with D perhaps matching TRBD2 (5 bases). Looked up from germline, CDR1 is SGHNT and CDR2 is YYREEE (reference sequence). There are 14 residues in the CDR3. Trimming took off 6 bases at V and 4 bases at J, with 16 bases between the two ends. CDR3 coding DNA: TGTGCCAGCACCCTTCCGGGGATCAGAGAGACCCAGTACTTC. This encodes CASTLPGIRETQYF.

This clone was detected only once. This sequence joins TRBV6-6 and TRBJ2-1, with 10 bases that match TRBD2. This CDR3 spans 14 amino acids. The V and J ends lost 2 bases and 10 bases, in that order; junction bases with no gene match: 5. Looked up from germline, CDR1 is MNHNY and CDR2 is SVGAGI (reference sequence). CDR3 in DNA: TGTGCCAGCAGTTACGGCCCTAGCGGGAGCGAGCAGTTCTTC. It codes for CASSYGPSGSEQFF.

This chain joins TRBV15 and TRBJ1-3, with 7 bases fitting TRBD1. The CDR3 is 15 residues long. Germline V gives CDR1 LNHNV, CDR2 YYDKDF (reference sequence). Trimming at V came to 5 bases and at J to 4 bases, leaving 8 bases not matched to a gene. CDR3 region: CATSSYRGSGNTIYF. As DNA, the CDR3 is TGTGCCACCAGCTCTTACAGGGGATCCGGAAACACCATATATTTT.